These 14 T cell receptor beta chains were sequenced from one sample in a study of cytomegalovirus exposure and HLA in healthy donors. In the PCR, 60 Vbeta and 13 Jbeta primers were used. Assay used: immunoSEQ multiplex PCR; TCRdb lists only in-frame clones, some missing. This sample has some 150,000 clones, with around three quarters found just once. The sequenced sample was PBMCs. The source of these receptors is a woman aged 40 to 49 in good health and CMV-seropositive.

This chain connects TRBV5-6 to TRBJ2-2; 8 bases fit TRBD1. V gave up 2 bases and J gave up 4 bases; unmatched junction bases: 10. Germline CDR1 is SGHDT and CDR2 is YYEEEE. This CDR3 region has 17 residues. As DNA, the CDR3 is TGTGCCAGCAGCTTAGTGGACAGGGCTCGGGGCACCGGGGAGCTGTTTTTT. This codes for CASSLVDRARGTGELFF.

J is TRBJ2-1 and V is TRBV5-5; D unresolved. The CDR3 spans 15 residues. Between the trimmed V and J ends, which lost 4 bases and 1 base, there was a span of 12 bases. Looked up from germline, CDR1 is SGHKS and CDR2 is YYEKEE (reference sequence). In DNA form, the CDR3 reads TGTGCCAGCAGCCCCGGTGGCGGTTCCTACAATGAGCAGTTCTTC. Translated, it gives CASSPGGGSYNEQFF.

This clone was seen more than once but under ten times. This chain connects TRBV13 to TRBJ2-1; D possibly corresponds to TRBD1 (5 bases). Per germline, CDR1 PRHDT and CDR2 FYEKMQ (reference sequence). The germline V and J ends were trimmed by 5 bases and 7 bases, with 15 bases remaining between them. This CDR3 region has 14 residues. CDR3 nucleotides: TGTGCCAGCAGCCGTGGACAAGGACGGAATGAGCAGTTCTTC. Its translation: CASSRGQGRNEQFF.

The chain uses TRBV6-6 and TRBJ2-3; 10 nucleotides match TRBD1. The CDR3 loop spans 16 amino acids. V gave up 6 bases and J gave up 7 bases; unmatched junction bases: 13. Germline assignment: CDR1 MNHNY and CDR2 SVGAGI (reference sequence). CDR3 sequence (DNA): TGTGCCAGCAGCGATTCCGGGACAGGGGTTCGAAATACGCAGTATTTT. Its translation: CASSDSGTGVRNTQYF.

This clone has just one count. This rearrangement joins TRBV5-1 to TRBJ2-5; D is possibly TRBD2 (6 bases). CDR1 SGHRS and CDR2 YFSETQ come from the germline V gene. Trimming removed 0 bases at V and 2 bases at J, with 11 bases between. The CDR3 has 15 amino acids. The CDR3 sequence is CASSLEVAGQETQYF. CDR3 DNA: TGCGCCAGCAGCTTGGAAGTGGCGGGGCAAGAGACCCAGTACTTC.

This chain joins TRBV30 and TRBJ2-7; 7 bases are a match to TRBD1. V lost 3 bases to trimming and J lost 6 bases; unmatched junction nucleotides: 8. The CDR3 has 13 amino acids. Germline-derived CDR1 and CDR2 are GTSNPN and SVGIG (reference sequence). This CDR3 reads CAWRGQLEGEQYF. Here the CDR3 DNA reads TGTGCCTGGAGGGGACAGTTAGAGGGCGAGCAGTACTTC.

Points on this clone: Other DNA sequences in this sample translate to the same CDR3. The chain has TRBV5-5 and TRBJ1-2, with D unclear. Germline CDR1 reads SGHKS; CDR2 reads YYEKEE (reference sequence). Trimming removed 0 bases at V and 5 bases at J, with 8 bases between. This CDR3 has 13 residues. The CDR3 protein is CASSLAGSYGYTF. The CDR3 DNA sequence: TGTGCCAGCAGCTTGGCCGGGTCATATGGCTACACCTTC.

Only a few counts were recorded for this clone. V gene TRBV6-5 combines with J gene TRBJ2-7; D ambiguous. V lost 5 bases and J 7 bases, leaving 18 bases between the germline ends. From germline, CDR1 is MNHEY and CDR2 SVGAGI. This CDR3 has 14 residues. DNA for the CDR3: TGTGCCAGCAGTCCGGGTGCACGGGTATGGGAGCAGTACTTC. It translates to CASSPGARVWEQYF.

The chain carries TRBV30 and TRBJ1-1, with TRBD1 matching 8 bases. Germline V gene sequence: CDR1 GTSNPN, CDR2 SVGIG (reference sequence). Trimming took 4 bases from V and 5 from J; bases not matched to a gene: 12. This CDR3 has 15 amino acids. The CDR3 coding sequence is TGTGCCTGGAACCGGACAGGGTTGTCTGAAACTGAAGCTTTCTTT. Protein sequence: CAWNRTGLSETEAFF.

The chain carries TRBV15 and TRBJ2-5; D unclear. CDR3 length: 13 amino acids. V lost 0 bases and J lost 3, with 5 bases in between. Germline CDR1 reads LNHNV; CDR2 reads YYDKDF (reference sequence). The chain's CDR3 is CATSREYKETQYF. In nucleotides, the CDR3 is TGTGCCACCAGCAGAGAATACAAAGAGACCCAGTACTTC.

The chain uses TRBV5-1 and TRBJ2-6; 9 nucleotides align to TRBD1. CDR3 length: 18 residues. Germline trimming cut 0 bases from V and 0 bases from J; bases unmatched to any gene: 4. CDR1 is SGHRS, CDR2 YFSETQ, per germline. The CDR3 DNA reads as TGCGCCAGCAGCTTGGATGGGACAGGGAGCTCTGGGGCCAACGTCCTGACTTTC. Encoded protein: CASSLDGTGSSGANVLTF.

The chain employs TRBV28 and TRBJ1-2; 8 bases fit TRBD1. Germline CDR1 MDHEN, CDR2 SYDVKM. The CDR3 is 12 residues long. Trimming took 11 bases from V and 4 from J; bases not matched to a gene: 6. The chain's CDR3 is CAVSGGSYGYTF. CDR3 bases: TGTGCCGTCTCAGGGGGCTCCTATGGCTACACCTTC.

The sample holds one count of this clone. The rearrangement links TRBV9 to TRBJ2-7; possibly TRBD2 for D (6 bases). Trimming stripped 3 bases from V and 5 bases from J, with 12 bases between. Germline values: CDR1 SGDLS, CDR2 YYNGEE. The CDR3 is 13 amino acids. The CDR3 DNA reads as TGTGCCAGCAGCGCCGCGGGGCTCCACGAGCAGTACTTC. Protein product: CASSAAGLHEQYF.

The chain recombines TRBV5-1 with TRBJ2-3; 7 positions match TRBD2. V was pared by 0 bases and J by 0 bases, with 7 bases of the junction left unmatched. The CDR3 contains 17 residues. Germline CDR1 reads SGHRS; CDR2 reads YFSETQ. The DNA for the CDR3 is TGCGCCAGCAGCTTGGCGGTAGCGGGCTCTAGCACAGATACGCAGTATTTT. This translates into CASSLAVAGSSTDTQYF.